This T cell receptor beta chain is drawn from a study of blood T cell repertoires in COVID-19. Study-wide background: Both acute and convalescent COVID-19 samples were obtained from the United States, Italy and Spain.

Here immunoSEQ multiplex PCR was the method, and the copy in TCRdb shows in-frame clones only, minus some. The sample contains 200,000 or so clones, about 88% of which appear only once. Sequenced material: peripheral blood. The sequence was obtained from a man in his forties or fifties who had recovered from COVID-19.

CDR3 residues: CASSETVTSNQPQHF. For the CDR3, the DNA is TGTGCCAGCAGTGAAACAGTGACTAGCAATCAGCCCCAGCATTTT. J is TRBJ1-5 and V is TRBV2; unclear D gene. The CDR3 has 15 amino acids. The V end was cut by 2 bases, the J end by 0 bases, with 8 bases between. CDR1 is SNHLY and CDR2 is FYNNEI in the germline V gene.